The present T cell receptor beta chain was sequenced within a study of blood T cell repertoires in COVID-19. Overall study context: Acute-phase and convalescent COVID-19 samples originated in the United States, Italy and Spain. The analysed material was cDNA or gDNA that came from T cells, B-cell-depleted T cells, or PBMCs.

Study processing details: Estimation of nucleated cell counts was performed using reference gene primer amplification. Profiling relied on immunoSEQ multiplex PCR, and the TCRdb table lists in-frame clones only, not all of them. V and J calls and clone size are as listed in that table; D and trimming were resolved from the DNA. The sample holds about 260,000 clones, more than 70% seen once. The CDR3 loop spans 14 amino acids. Germline loops: CDR1 SGHAT, CDR2 FQNNGV. Trimming took off 6 bases at V and 1 base at J, with 12 bases between the two ends. Material for sequencing was peripheral blood. This chain connects TRBV11-2 to TRBJ1-1; no clear D gene. The TCR was taken from a woman aged 45-59 years with acute or convalescent COVID-19. CDR3 sequence: CASSQGRANTEAFF. The DNA of the CDR3 is TGTGCCAGCAGTCAAGGGAGGGCGAACACTGAAGCTTTCTTT.